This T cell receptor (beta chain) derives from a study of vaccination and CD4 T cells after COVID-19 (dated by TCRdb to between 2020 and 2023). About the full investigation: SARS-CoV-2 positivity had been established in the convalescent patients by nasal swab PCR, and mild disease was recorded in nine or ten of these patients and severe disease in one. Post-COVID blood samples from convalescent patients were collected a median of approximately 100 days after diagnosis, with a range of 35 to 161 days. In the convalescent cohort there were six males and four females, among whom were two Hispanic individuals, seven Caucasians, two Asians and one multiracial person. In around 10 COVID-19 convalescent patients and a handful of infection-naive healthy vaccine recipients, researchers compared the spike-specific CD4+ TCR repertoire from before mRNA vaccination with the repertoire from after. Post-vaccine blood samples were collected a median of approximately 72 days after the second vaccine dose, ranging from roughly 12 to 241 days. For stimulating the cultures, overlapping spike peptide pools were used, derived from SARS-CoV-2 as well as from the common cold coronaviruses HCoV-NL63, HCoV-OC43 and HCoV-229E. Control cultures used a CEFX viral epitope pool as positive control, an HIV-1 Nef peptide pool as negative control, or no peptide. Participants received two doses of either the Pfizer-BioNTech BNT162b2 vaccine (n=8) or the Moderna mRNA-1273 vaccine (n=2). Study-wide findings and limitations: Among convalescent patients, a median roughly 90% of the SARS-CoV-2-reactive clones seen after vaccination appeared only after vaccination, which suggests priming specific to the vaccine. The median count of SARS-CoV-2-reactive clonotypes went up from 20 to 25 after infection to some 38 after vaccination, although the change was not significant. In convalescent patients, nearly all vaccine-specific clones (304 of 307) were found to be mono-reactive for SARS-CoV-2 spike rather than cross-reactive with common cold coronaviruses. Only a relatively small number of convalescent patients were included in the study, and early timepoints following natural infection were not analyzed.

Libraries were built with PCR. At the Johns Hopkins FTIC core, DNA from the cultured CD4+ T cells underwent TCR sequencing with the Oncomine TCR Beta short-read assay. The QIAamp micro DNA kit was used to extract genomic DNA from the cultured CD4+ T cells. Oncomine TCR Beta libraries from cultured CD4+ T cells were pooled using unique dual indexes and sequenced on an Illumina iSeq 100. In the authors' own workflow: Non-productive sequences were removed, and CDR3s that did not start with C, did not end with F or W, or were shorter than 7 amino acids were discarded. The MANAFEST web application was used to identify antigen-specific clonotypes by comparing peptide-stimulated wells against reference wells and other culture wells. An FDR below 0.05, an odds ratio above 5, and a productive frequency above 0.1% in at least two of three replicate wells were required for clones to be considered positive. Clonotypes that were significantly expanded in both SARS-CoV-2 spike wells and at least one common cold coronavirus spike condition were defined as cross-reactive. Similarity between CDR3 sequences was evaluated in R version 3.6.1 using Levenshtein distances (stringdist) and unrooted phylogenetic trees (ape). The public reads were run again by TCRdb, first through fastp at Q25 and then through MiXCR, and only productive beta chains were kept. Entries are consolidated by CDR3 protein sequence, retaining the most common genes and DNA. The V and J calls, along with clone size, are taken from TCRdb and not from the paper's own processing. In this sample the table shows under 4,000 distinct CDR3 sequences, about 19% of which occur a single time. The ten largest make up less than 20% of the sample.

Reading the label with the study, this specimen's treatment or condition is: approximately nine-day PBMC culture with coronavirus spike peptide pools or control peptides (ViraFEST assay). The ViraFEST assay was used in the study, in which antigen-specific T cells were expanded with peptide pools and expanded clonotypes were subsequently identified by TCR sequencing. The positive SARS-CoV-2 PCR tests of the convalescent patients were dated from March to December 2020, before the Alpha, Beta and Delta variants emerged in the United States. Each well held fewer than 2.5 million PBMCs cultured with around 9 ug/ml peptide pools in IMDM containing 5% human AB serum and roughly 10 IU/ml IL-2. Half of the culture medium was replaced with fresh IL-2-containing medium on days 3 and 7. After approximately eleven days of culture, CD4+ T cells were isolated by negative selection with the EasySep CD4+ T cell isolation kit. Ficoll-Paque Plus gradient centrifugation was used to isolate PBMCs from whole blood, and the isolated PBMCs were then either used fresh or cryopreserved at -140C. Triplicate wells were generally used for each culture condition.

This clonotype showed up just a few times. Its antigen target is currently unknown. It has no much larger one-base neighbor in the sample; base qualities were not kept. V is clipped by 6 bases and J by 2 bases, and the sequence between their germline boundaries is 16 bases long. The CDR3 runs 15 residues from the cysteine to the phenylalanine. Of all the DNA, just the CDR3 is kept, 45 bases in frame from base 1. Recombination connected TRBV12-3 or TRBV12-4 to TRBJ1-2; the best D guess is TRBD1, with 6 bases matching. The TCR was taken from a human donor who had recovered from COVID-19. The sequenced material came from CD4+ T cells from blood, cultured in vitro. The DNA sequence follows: TGTGCCAGCAGCAGACTCCTCCAGGGGAACTATGGCTACACCTTC. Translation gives CASSRLLQGNYGYTF.